This is a list of T cell receptor beta chains from one sample in a study of blood T cells in healthy people across ages. Each CDR3 protein is one row after TCRdb ran MiXCR on the 5' RACE reads. The table includes about 1.5 million distinct CDR3 sequences, 42% detected once. Sequencing was carried out using blood. These receptors originate from a woman aged 18 to 35 in good health. Both conserved end residues are part of each CDR3. A D gene is named only where the DNA matches it firmly. Clone size is given for some rows only: seen once, a few or many times, or a class if the clone is expanded.

13	TRBJ2-5	-	TRBD1	TRBV20-1	CSARGRGQETQYF	TGCAGTGCTAGGGGCAGGGGGCAAGAGACCCAGTACTTC
17	TRBJ2-1	-	-	TRBV28	CASSGDRFRSQTYEQFF	TGTGCCAGCAGTGGAGACAGGTTCAGGTCCCAAACCTACGAGCAGTTCTTC
15	TRBJ2-2	many	TRBD2	TRBV4-3	CASSFGLAGTGELFF	TGCGCCAGCAGCTTTGGACTAGCGGGCACCGGGGAGCTGTTTTTT
12	TRBJ1-2	few	-	TRBV5-1	CASSFSTDGYTF	TGCGCCAGCAGCTTTTCAACGGACGGCTACACCTTC
14	TRBJ2-7	-	-	TRBV10-1	CASSEGTFSYEQYF	TGCGCCAGCAGTGAGGGGACATTCTCCTACGAGCAGTACTTC
16	TRBJ2-7	-	-	TRBV4-1	CASSQPLAGSYNEQYF	TGCGCCAGCAGCCAACCACTAGCAGGATCCTACAATGAGCAGTACTTC
14	TRBJ2-7	-	TRBD1	TRBV20-1	CSAREPTGTYEQYF	TGCAGTGCTAGAGAGCCGACAGGGACCTACGAGCAGTACTTC
17	TRBJ2-7	-	TRBD1	TRBV6-1	CASSEGRTGQPYNEQYF	TGTGCCAGCAGTGAAGGGAGGACGGGACAGCCCTACAATGAGCAGTACTTC
12	TRBJ1-1	-	-	TRBV28	CAARTMNTEAFF	TGTGCCGCGAGGACGATGAACACTGAAGCTTTCTTT
13	TRBJ1-2	many	TRBD1	TRBV20-1	CRAGTGDDYGYTF	TGCAGAGCCGGGACAGGGGATGACTATGGCTACACCTTC
14	TRBJ1-1	-	-	TRBV4-1	CASSLLASNTEAFF	TGCGCCAGCAGCCTTCTCGCTTCGAACACTGAAGCTTTCTTT
13	TRBJ2-4	-	-	TRBV20-1	CSVHPVAKNIQYF	TGCAGTGTTCACCCGGTAGCCAAAAACATTCAGTACTTC
13	TRBJ1-5	few	TRBD1	TRBV7-9	CASRGQGDQPQHF	TGTGCCAGCAGGGGACAGGGAGATCAGCCCCAGCATTTT
11	TRBJ2-7	-	-	TRBV29-1	CSVEDRRKQYF	TGCAGCGTTGAAGATCGGCGTAAGCAGTACTTC
16	TRBJ2-7	-	-	TRBV3-1	CASSLTPPFSYNEQYF	TGTGCCAGCAGCCTTACACCCCCTTTCTCCTACAATGAGCAGTACTTC
14	TRBJ2-7	-	-	TRBV4-1	CASSPAGLGNEQYF	TGTGCCAGCAGCCCCGCAGGCCTAGGAAATGAGCAGTACTTC
14	TRBJ2-7	few	TRBD1	TRBV5-1	CASSSADRVYEQYF	TGCGCCAGCAGCTCCGCGGACAGGGTTTACGAGCAGTACTTC
12	TRBJ2-1	-	-	TRBV15	CATSRTGGEQFF	TGTGCCACCAGCAGAACCGGGGGTGAGCAGTTCTTC
14	TRBJ2-3	many	-	TRBV12-3/TRBV12-4	CASSRPGLTDTQYF	TGTGCCAGCAGTCGGCCGGGGCTCACAGATACGCAGTATTTT
14	TRBJ2-1	many	-	TRBV20-1	CSASSGAPYNEQFF	TGCAGTGCTAGCTCGGGGGCCCCTTACAATGAGCAGTTCTTC
14	TRBJ1-1	few	-	TRBV7-2	CASSLALLGSEVFF	TGTGCCAGCAGCTTAGCGCTTTTGGGGTCTGAAGTTTTCTTT
12	TRBJ1-2	-	-	TRBV20-1	CAYPGAVYGCTF	-
15	TRBJ2-1	-	TRBD2	TRBV11-2	CASSLIRAGVNEQFF	TGTGCCAGCAGCTTAATACGAGCGGGAGTCAATGAGCAGTTCTTC
16	TRBJ2-2	few	-	TRBV7-2	CASSLVLVLNTGELFF	TGTGCCAGCAGCTTAGTTCTAGTCCTGAACACCGGGGAGCTGTTTTTT
15	TRBJ2-3	many	-	TRBV5-1	CASSRGTSAADTQYF	TGCGCCAGCAGCAGAGGGACTTCCGCCGCAGATACGCAGTATTTT
15	TRBJ1-1	-	-	TRBV7-9	CASNQRDGMNTEAFF	TGTGCCAGCAACCAACGGGACGGCATGAACACTGAAGCTTTCTTT
13	TRBJ2-1	few	TRBD2	TRBV2	CASRLGGYNEQFF	TGTGCCAGCAGGTTGGGGGGGTACAATGAGCAGTTCTTC
15	TRBJ2-5	-	-	TRBV27	CASSDTGGGRETQYF	TGTGCCAGCAGTGACACAGGGGGGGGCAGGGAGACCCAGTACTTC
14	TRBJ1-2	few	TRBD1	TRBV20-1	CSAYRDRYNYGYTF	TGCAGTGCTTATCGGGACAGATATAACTATGGCTACACCTTC
16	TRBJ1-2	few	-	TRBV14	CASSQVIGRVSYGYTF	TGTGCCAGCAGCCAAGTAATCGGGCGTGTAAGCTATGGCTACACCTTC
12	TRBJ1-2	many	-	TRBV6-5	CASSSVNYGYTF	TGTGCCAGCAGTTCCGTCAACTATGGCTACACCTTC
13	TRBJ1-2	few	-	TRBV29-1	CSVEKAGSYGYTF	TGCAGCGTTGAGAAAGCCGGCAGCTATGGCTACACCTTC
12	TRBJ2-5	-	-	TRBV13	CASSLQGYEQNF	TGTGCCAGCAGCCTACAGGGCTACGAGCAGAACTTC
18	TRBJ2-3	-	-	TRBV7-2	CASSSNIPWVASTDTQYF	TGTGCCAGCAGCTCCAACATTCCATGGGTTGCTAGCACAGATACGCAGTATTTT
16	TRBJ2-5	-	TRBD2	TRBV7-2	CASSLEGGGLWETQYF	TGTGCCAGCAGCTTAGAGGGCGGGGGGCTGTGGGAGACCCAGTACTTC
14	TRBJ2-7	few	TRBD2	TRBV27	CASSLLAGVNEQYF	TGTGCCAGCAGTTTACTAGCGGGAGTAAACGAGCAGTACTTC